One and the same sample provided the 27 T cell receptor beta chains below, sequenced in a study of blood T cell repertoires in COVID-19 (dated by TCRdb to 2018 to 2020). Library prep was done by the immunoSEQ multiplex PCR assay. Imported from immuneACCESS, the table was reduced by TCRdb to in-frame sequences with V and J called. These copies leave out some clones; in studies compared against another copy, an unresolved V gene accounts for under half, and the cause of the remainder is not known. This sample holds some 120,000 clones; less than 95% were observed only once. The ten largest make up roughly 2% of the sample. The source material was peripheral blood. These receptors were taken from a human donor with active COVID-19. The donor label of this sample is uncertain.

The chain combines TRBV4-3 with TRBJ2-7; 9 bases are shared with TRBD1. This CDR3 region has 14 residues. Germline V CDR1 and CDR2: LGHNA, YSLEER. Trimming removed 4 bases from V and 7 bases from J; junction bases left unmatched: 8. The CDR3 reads CASSPGQGRDEQYF. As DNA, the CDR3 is TGCGCCAGCAGCCCGGGACAGGGAAGAGATGAGCAGTACTTC.

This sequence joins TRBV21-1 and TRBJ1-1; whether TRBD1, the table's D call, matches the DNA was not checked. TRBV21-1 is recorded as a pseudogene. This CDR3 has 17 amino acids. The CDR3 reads CASSKMVPGGRNTEAFF. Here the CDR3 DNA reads TGTGCCAGCAGCAAAATGGTCCCAGGGGGAAGGAACACTGAAGCTTTCTTT.

The CDR3 loop reads CASSRTTGNYGYTF. The DNA for the CDR3 is TGTGCCAGCAGCCGTACGACGGGGAACTATGGCTACACCTTC. The chain uses TRBV7-9 and TRBJ1-2; unclear D gene. The CDR3 sequence is 14 residues long. Trimming took 5 bases from V and 2 from J, leaving 12 bases between them. Germline CDR1 reads SEHNR; CDR2 reads FQNEAQ (reference sequence). The full variable domain, in which reference TRBV7-9 and TRBJ1-2 provide the parts outside the CDR3, is DTGVSQNPRHKITKRGQNVTFRCDPISEHNRLYWYRQTLGQGPEFLTYFQNEAQLEKSRLLSDRFSAERPKGSFSTLEIQRTEQGDSAMYLCASSRTTGNYGYTFGSGTRLTVV.

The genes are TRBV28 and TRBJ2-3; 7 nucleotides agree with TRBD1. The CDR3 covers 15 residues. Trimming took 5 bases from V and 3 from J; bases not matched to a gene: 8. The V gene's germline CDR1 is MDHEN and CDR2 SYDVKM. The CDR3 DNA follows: TGTGCCAGCAGTCTTGGACAGGAGAGGACAGATACGCAGTATTTT. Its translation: CASSLGQERTDTQYF.

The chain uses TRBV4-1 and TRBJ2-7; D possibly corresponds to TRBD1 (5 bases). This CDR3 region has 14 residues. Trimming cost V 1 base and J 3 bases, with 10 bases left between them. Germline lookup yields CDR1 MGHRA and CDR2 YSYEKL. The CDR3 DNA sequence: TGCGCCAGCAGCCAAGCCCTGACAGTCTACGAGCAGTACTTC. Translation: CASSQALTVYEQYF.

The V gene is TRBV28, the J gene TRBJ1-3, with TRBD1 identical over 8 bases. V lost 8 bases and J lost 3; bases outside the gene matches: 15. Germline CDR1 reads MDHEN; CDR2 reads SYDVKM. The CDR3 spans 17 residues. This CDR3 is CASQNLGGQGFGNTIYF. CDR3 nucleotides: TGTGCCAGCCAAAACCTAGGAGGACAGGGCTTTGGAAACACCATATATTTT.

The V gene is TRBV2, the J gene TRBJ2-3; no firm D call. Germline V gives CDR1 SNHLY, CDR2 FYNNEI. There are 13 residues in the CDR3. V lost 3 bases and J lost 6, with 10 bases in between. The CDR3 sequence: CASSEPSEDTQYF. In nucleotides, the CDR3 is TGTGCCAGCAGTGAGCCTAGTGAGGATACGCAGTATTTT.

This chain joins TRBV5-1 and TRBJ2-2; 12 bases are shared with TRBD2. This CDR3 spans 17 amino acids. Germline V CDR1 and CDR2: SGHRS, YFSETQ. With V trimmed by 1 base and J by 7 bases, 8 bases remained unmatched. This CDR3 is CASSLNLAGGPFGELFF. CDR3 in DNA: TGCGCCAGCAGCTTGAACCTAGCGGGGGGGCCCTTCGGGGAGCTGTTTTTT.

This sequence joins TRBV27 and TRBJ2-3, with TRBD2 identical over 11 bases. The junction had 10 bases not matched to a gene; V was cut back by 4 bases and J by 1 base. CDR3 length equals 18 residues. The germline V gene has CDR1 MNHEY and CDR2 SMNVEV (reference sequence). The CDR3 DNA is TGTGCCAGCAGTTGGGGAAGGCTAGCGGGGGGCGGCACAGATACGCAGTATTTT. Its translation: CASSWGRLAGGGTDTQYF.

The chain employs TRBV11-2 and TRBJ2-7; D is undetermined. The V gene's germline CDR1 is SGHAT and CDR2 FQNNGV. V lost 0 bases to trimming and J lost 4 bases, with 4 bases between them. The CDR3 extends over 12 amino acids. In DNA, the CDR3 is TGTGCCAGCAGCTTAGATATTTACGAGCAGTACTTC. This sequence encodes CASSLDIYEQYF.

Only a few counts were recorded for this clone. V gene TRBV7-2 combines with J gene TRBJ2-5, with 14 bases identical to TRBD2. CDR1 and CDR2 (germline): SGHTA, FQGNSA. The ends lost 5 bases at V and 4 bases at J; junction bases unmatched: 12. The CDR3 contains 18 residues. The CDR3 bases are TGTGCCAGCAGCCCAAAGGGACTAGCGGGGGCACGGGTAGAGACCCAGTACTTC. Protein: CASSPKGLAGARVETQYF.

CDR3 residues: CASSFYGVWQQGSYEQYF. As DNA, the CDR3 is TGTGCCAGCAGTTTTTATGGCGTATGGCAACAGGGCTCCTACGAGCAGTACTTC. The chain couples TRBV28 to TRBJ2-7, with D tentatively TRBD1 (6 bases). Germline CDR1 MDHEN, CDR2 SYDVKM. V was pared by 3 bases and J by 0 bases, with 21 bases between. The CDR3 totals 18 residues.

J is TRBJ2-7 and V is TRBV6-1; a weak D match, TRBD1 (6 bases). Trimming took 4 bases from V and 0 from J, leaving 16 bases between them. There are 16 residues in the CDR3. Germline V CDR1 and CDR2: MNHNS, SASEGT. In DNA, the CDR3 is TGTGCCAGCAGTGCTCCCACAGGGTTCAGCTCCTACGAGCAGTACTTC. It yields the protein CASSAPTGFSSYEQYF.

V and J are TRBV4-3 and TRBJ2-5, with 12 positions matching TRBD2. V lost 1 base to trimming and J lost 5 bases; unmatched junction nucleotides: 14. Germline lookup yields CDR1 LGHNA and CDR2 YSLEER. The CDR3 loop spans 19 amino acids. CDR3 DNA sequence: TGCGCCAGCAGCCAAGGAACATCAAGACTAGCGGGGGTTCGGGAGACCCAGTACTTC. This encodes CASSQGTSRLAGVRETQYF.

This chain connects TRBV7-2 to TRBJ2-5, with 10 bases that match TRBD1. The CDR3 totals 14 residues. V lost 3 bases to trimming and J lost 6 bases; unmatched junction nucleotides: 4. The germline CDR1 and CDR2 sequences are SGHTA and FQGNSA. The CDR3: CASSFGTGVQTQYF. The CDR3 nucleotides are TGTGCCAGCAGCTTTGGGACAGGGGTACAGACCCAGTACTTC. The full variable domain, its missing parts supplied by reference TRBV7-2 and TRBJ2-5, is GAGVSQSPSNKVTEKGKDVELRCDPISGHTALYWYRQSLGQGLEFLIYFQGNSAPDKSGLPSDRFSAERTGGSVSTLTIQRTQQEDSAVYLCASSFGTGVQTQYFGPGTRLLVL.

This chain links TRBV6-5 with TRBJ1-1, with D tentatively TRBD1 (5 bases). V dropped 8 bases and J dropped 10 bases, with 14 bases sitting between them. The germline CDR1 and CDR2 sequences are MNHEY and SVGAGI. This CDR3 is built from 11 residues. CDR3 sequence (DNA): TGTGCCAGCGAGGGTCCGGGGGGAGCTTTCTTT. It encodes CASEGPGGAFF.

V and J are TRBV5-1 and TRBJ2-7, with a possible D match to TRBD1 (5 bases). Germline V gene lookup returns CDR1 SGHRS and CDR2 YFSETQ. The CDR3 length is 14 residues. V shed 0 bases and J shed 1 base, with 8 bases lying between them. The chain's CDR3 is CASSLETVSYEQYF. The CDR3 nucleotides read TGCGCCAGCAGCTTGGAGACAGTGTCCTACGAGCAGTACTTC.

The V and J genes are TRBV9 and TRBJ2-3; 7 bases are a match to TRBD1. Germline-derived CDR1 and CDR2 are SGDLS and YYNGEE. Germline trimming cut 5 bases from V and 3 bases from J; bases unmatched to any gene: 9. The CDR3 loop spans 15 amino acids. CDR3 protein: CASRATGLGTDTQYF. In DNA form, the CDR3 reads TGTGCCAGCAGGGCGACAGGGTTGGGGACAGATACGCAGTATTTT.

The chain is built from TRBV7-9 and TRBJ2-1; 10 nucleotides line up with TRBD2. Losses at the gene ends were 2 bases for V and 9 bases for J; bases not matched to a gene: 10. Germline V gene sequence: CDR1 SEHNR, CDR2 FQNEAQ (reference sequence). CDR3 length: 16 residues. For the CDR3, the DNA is TGTGCCAGCAGCTTAAGTAGCGGGGGGACCCGGTTTGAGCAGTTCTTC. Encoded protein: CASSLSSGGTRFEQFF.

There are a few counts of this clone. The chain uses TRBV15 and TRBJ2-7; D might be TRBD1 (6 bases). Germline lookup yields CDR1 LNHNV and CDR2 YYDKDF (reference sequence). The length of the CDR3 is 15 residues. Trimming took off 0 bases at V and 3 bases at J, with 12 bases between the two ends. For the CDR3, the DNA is TGTGCCACCAGCAGAGAGGCAGGGGCCGTCTACGAGCAGTACTTC. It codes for CATSREAGAVYEQYF.

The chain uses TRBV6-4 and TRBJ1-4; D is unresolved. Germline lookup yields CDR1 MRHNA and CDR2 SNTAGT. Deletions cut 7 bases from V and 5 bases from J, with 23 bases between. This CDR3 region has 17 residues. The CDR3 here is CASKEKSLKETNEKLFF. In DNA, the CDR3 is TGTGCCAGCAAGGAAAAGTCCCTTAAGGAGACGAATGAAAAACTGTTTTTT.

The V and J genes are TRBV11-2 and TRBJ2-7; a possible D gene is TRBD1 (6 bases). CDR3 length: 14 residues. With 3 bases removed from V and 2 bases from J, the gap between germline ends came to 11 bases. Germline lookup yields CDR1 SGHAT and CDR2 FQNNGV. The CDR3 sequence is CASSFSGTTYEQYF. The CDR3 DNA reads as TGTGCCAGCAGCTTCTCCGGGACAACCTACGAGCAGTACTTC.

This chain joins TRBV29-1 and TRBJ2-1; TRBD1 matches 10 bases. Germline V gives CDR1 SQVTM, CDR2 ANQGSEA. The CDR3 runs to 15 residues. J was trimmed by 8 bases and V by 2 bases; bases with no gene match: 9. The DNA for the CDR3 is TGCAGCGTTGAATTGGGACAGGGGTTTGCGGATGAGCAGTTCTTC. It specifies CSVELGQGFADEQFF.

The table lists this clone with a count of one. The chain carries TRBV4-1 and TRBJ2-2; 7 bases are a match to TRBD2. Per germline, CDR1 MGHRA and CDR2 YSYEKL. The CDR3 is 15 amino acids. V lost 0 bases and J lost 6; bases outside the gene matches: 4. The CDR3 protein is CASSQDSRGAGELFF. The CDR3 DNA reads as TGCGCCAGCAGCCAAGATTCCCGGGGGGCCGGGGAGCTGTTTTTT.

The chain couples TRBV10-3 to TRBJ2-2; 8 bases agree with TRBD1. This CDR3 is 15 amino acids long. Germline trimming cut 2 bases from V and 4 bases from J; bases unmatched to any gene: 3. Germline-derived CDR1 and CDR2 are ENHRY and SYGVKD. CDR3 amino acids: CAISELQGATGELFF. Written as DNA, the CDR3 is TGTGCCATCAGTGAGCTTCAGGGGGCCACCGGGGAGCTGTTTTTT.

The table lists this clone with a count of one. The CDR3 loop is CASSLDLTGQETQYF. As DNA, the CDR3 is TGTGCCAGCAGCTTGGATCTTACAGGGCAAGAGACCCAGTACTTC. The chain joins TRBV5-4 to TRBJ2-5; D might be TRBD1 (6 bases). This CDR3 region has 15 residues. Germline V lookup: CDR1 SGHNT, CDR2 YYREEE (reference sequence). The V end was cut by 0 bases, the J end by 2 bases, with 11 bases between.

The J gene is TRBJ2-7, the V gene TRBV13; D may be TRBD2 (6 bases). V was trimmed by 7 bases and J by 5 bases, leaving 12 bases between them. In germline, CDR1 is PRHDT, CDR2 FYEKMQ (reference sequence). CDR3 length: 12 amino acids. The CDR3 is CASTAGGNEQYF. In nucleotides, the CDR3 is TGTGCCAGCACAGCCGGGGGTAACGAGCAGTACTTC.